Listed here is a single TCR beta chain. TCRdb keeps only in-frame clones here, not all; method: immunoSEQ multiplex PCR. The sample contains under 150,000 clones, about 85% of which appear only once. This sample was included in a study of blood T cell repertoires in COVID-19. The V end was cut by 6 bases, the J end by 4 bases, with 12 bases between. Germline V gene lookup returns CDR1 SNHLY and CDR2 FYNNEI. This CDR3 spans 13 amino acids. The clonotype comes from a man between 50 and 59 years old with acute or convalescent COVID-19. The sequenced material came from peripheral blood. The chain couples TRBV2 to TRBJ1-1; D unresolved. The CDR3 region is CASSNDPGTEAFF. As DNA, the CDR3 is TGTGCCAGCAGCAACGATCCGGGCACTGAAGCTTTCTTT. Full variable domain (rest looked up from reference TRBV2 and TRBJ1-1): EPEVTQTPSHQVTQMGQEVILRCVPISNHLYFYWYRQILGQKVEFLVSFYNNEISEKSEIFDDQFSVERPDGSNFTLKIRSTKLEDSAMYFCASSNDPGTEAFFGQGTRLTVV.